This is a list of T cell receptor beta chains from one sample in a study of response to subunit inactivated influenza vaccine. TCRdb re-derived calls from the RT-PCR reads in MiXCR, one entry per CDR3 protein. Here the sample spans 630,000 or so distinct CDR3 sequences, 15% to 17% being singletons. The material sequenced was PBMCs from blood, taken roughly 13 days after vaccination. The receptors derive from a man between 50 and 59 years old who received an inactivated influenza vaccine. Each CDR3 is given with its conserved first and last residue. The D gene is left open where the match is weak. The listing skips clone size in some rows; elsewhere it reads once, few, many or a size class.

j_call	d_call	v_call	clone_size	cdr3_nt	cdr3_aa
TRBJ2-3	.	TRBV7-9	few	TGTGCCAGCAGCTTCGGGACGGCAGACACAGATACGCAGTATTTT	CASSFGTADTDTQYF
TRBJ2-5	.	TRBV14	few	TGTGCCAGCAGCCAAGAAGCAGGGAATCAAGAGACCCAGTACTTC	CASSQEAGNQETQYF
TRBJ1-2	TRBD1	TRBV7-2	few	TGTGCCAGCAGCACGGGACAGGGGAACTATGGCTACACCTTC	CASSTGQGNYGYTF
TRBJ2-2	.	TRBV29-1	few	TGCAGCGTCGCGGGACAGAGGAACACCGGGGAGCTGTTTTTT	CSVAGQRNTGELFF
TRBJ2-3	.	TRBV10-3	.	TGTGCCATCAGTGAGTCGAAGCAGGGAAGCTCCACAGATACGCAGTATTTT	CAISESKQGSSTDTQYF
TRBJ2-7	.	TRBV4-2	.	TGTGCCAGCAGCCAAGGGCAGGACTACGAGCAGTACTTC	CASSQGQDYEQYF
TRBJ2-7	.	TRBV10-3	few	TGTGCCATCAGTGAGTGGGGAACCTCCTACGAGCAGTACTTC	CAISEWGTSYEQYF
TRBJ1-1	TRBD1	TRBV10-3	few	TGTGGGATCAGGGGGAAGAACGCTGAAGCTTTCTTT	CGIRGKNAEAFF
TRBJ1-1	.	TRBV29-1	few	TGCAGCGTTGTGTCGCGCCTGGGGAACACTGAAGCTTTCTTT	CSVVSRLGNTEAFF
TRBJ2-1	TRBD2	TRBV12-3/TRBV12-4	.	TGTGCCAGCACCCCCGGACGCGGGAGGGCCAATGAGCAGTTCTTC	CASTPGRGRANEQFF
TRBJ2-3	TRBD2	TRBV11-2	.	TGTGCCAGCAGCTTAGGTTTTCTACGGCTAGCGGCGACTCGTGATACGCAGTATTTT	CASSLGFLRLAATRDTQYF
TRBJ2-6	TRBD1	TRBV7-2	.	TGTGCCAGCAGCCCGAGACAGGGAGTGGTTGGGGCCAACGTCCTGACTTTC	CASSPRQGVVGANVLTF
TRBJ2-5	.	TRBV7-8	.	TGTGCCAGCGCAGTACTAGAGACCCAGTACTTC	CASAVLETQYF
TRBJ2-2	TRBD2	TRBV24-1	.	TGTGCCAGTAGCGGGATAAACACCGGGGAGCTGTTTTTT	CASSGINTGELFF
TRBJ2-7	TRBD1	TRBV29-1	.	TGCAGCGTTGAGGACAGGTTAACCTACGAGCAGTACTTC	CSVEDRLTYEQYF
TRBJ2-3	.	TRBV20-1	.	TGCAGTGCTCCCCTCCGGGGGTCGGGCCGTGATACGCAGTATTTT	CSAPLRGSGRDTQYF
TRBJ2-2	.	TRBV6-2/TRBV6-3	few	TGTGCCAGCAGTCTCAACAGGGTCACCGGGGAGCTGTTTTTT	CASSLNRVTGELFF
TRBJ2-3	.	TRBV6-5	.	TGTGCCAGCAGTTCGCTTCGGGGGTACACAGATACGCAGTATTTT	CASSSLRGYTDTQYF
TRBJ2-7	TRBD2	TRBV20-1	few	TGCAGTGCTAGTCTAGCGGGAATTGCCTACGAGCAGTACTTC	CSASLAGIAYEQYF
TRBJ1-1	TRBD1	TRBV2	.	TGTGCCACGACAGGGGGCTTGAACACTGAAGCTTTCTTT	CATTGGLNTEAFF
TRBJ1-1	.	TRBV4-3	few	TGCGCCAGCAGCCAAGAACGGGGGGCGGCCGAAGCTTTCTTT	CASSQERGAAEAFF
TRBJ2-3	TRBD2	TRBV10-3	.	TGTGCCATCATGAGTGCGGGAGCGAATACGCAGTATTTT	CAIMSAGANTQYF
TRBJ1-3	TRBD1	TRBV7-8	.	TGTGCCAGCAGCTCCCCCGGGACAGTAGGAAACACCATATATTTT	CASSSPGTVGNTIYF
TRBJ1-2	.	TRBV5-1	few	TGCGCCAGCAGCTTGTACGGGTTTGGCTACACCTTC	CASSLYGFGYTF
TRBJ1-5	.	TRBV28	many	TGTGCCACTATAAGATCCCAGGTTCGGCAGCCCCAGCATTTT	CATIRSQVRQPQHF
TRBJ2-3	.	TRBV20-1	.	TGCAGTGCTAGAGAAAGTAACTTACCAGATACGCAGTATTTT	CSARESNLPDTQYF
TRBJ2-3	.	TRBV6-5	.	TGTGCCAGCAGTTACTCTGTTTACAGCACAGATACGCAGTATTTT	CASSYSVYSTDTQYF
TRBJ2-7	.	TRBV7-8	few	TGTGCCAGCAGCGGAAATAGGGTAGTACGGTACGAGCAGTACTTC	CASSGNRVVRYEQYF
TRBJ2-7	TRBD2	TRBV13	few	TGTGCCAGCAGCTTTGCTAGCGGGGTCAAAATCTACGAGCAGTACTTC	CASSFASGVKIYEQYF
TRBJ2-1	TRBD2	TRBV5-1	many	TGCGCCAGCAGCCGTGCTAGCGGCTACAATGAGCAGTTCTTC	CASSRASGYNEQFF
TRBJ2-4	.	TRBV20-1	many	TGCAGTGCTAGAGATTTACAGACAGCCAAAAACATTCAGTACTTC	CSARDLQTAKNIQYF
TRBJ2-2	TRBD2	TRBV6-5	many	TGTGCCAGCAGTTCCGGGGGACTAGCGGGTCACACCGGGGAGCTGTTTTTT	CASSSGGLAGHTGELFF
TRBJ2-5	TRBD1	TRBV24-1	.	TGTGCCACCAGTAAACCGGGACAGGGGTACCAAGAGACCCAGTACTTC	CATSKPGQGYQETQYF
TRBJ2-2	.	TRBV12-3/TRBV12-4	few	TGTGCTAGTAGCAGTGGGGCGGACACCGGGGAGCTGTTTTTT	CASSSGADTGELFF
TRBJ2-2	TRBD1	TRBV7-9	few	TGTGCCAGCAGCTTACAGGGGGCACCCGGGGAGCTGTTTTTT	CASSLQGAPGELFF
TRBJ2-7	.	TRBV20-1	few	TGCAGTGCTAGAGTGGCAGGGGTCTCCTACGAGCAGTACTTC	CSARVAGVSYEQYF
TRBJ2-1	.	TRBV27	.	TGTGCCAGCAGTTTAGTCGGGGTTCTGAGCAATGAGCAGTTCTTC	CASSLVGVLSNEQFF
TRBJ1-1	TRBD1	TRBV7-2	once	TGTGCCAGCAGCTTCTACAGGGGAGCTGAAGCTTTCTTT	CASSFYRGAEAFF
TRBJ2-1	TRBD2	TRBV4-2	many	TGTGCCAGCAGCCAAGGGACTAGGAGGGATGAGCAGTTCTTC	CASSQGTRRDEQFF
TRBJ1-2	.	TRBV6-1	few	TGTGCCAGCAACGACCCCGTTAGTGGCTACACCTTC	CASNDPVSGYTF
TRBJ2-6	.	TRBV5-5	once	TGTGCCAGCAGCTTGGACATTGGCTCTGGGGCCAACGTCCTGACTTTC	CASSLDIGSGANVLTF
TRBJ1-2	.	TRBV12-3/TRBV12-4	many	TGTGCCAGCAATCACAGAGCGAACTATGGCTACACCTTC	CASNHRANYGYTF
TRBJ2-3	.	TRBV9	.	TGTGCCAGCAGCGTAGATGGGGGATTCACAGATACGCAGTATTTT	CASSVDGGFTDTQYF
TRBJ2-3	.	TRBV7-6	few	TGTGCCAGCAGCTCCCTGCCGGGCAGGGCATCTCCAGATACGCAGTATTTT	CASSSLPGRASPDTQYF
TRBJ1-1	TRBD1	TRBV5-1	few	TGCGCCAGCAGCATTGGACAGGGCATGAACACTGAAGCTTTCTTT	CASSIGQGMNTEAFF
TRBJ2-4	.	TRBV18	.	TGTGCCAGCTCACCACCTTTTAGGGAGGACATTCAGTACTTC	CASSPPFREDIQYF
TRBJ2-7	.	TRBV29-1	.	TGCAGCGTTGGAGGGGATCGGGGTCGGGGCGAGCAGTACTTC	CSVGGDRGRGEQYF
TRBJ2-1	.	TRBV28	.	TGTGCCAGCAGAGCAGGGACCGATGAGCAGTTCTTC	CASRAGTDEQFF
TRBJ2-2	.	TRBV3-1	few	TGTGCCAGCAGCCAAAAAACCGCCGGGGAGCTGTTTTTT	CASSQKTAGELFF
TRBJ1-2	TRBD1	TRBV20-1	.	TGCAGTGCTAGACCGGGACAGGGACCATCGAAGGGCTACACCTTC	CSARPGQGPSKGYTF
TRBJ2-7	.	TRBV6-5	few	TGTGCCAGCAGTTACAGCCCGAGTCACTCCTACGAGCAGTACTTC	CASSYSPSHSYEQYF
TRBJ2-3	.	TRBV29-1	few	TGCGCCGGGGGATTAAGTACAGATACGCAGTATTTT	CAGGLSTDTQYF